This TCR beta chain was sequenced in a study of T cell responses to AZD1222 COVID-19 vaccine. Study-level points and caveats: The study sampled repertoires only after the peak T cell response. Two AZD1222 administrations were followed by greater Spike-specific TCR breadth and depth. Clonal diversity was possibly underestimated, and white British individuals and females predominated among donors. Seropositive status at baseline applied to only 5 or 6 AZD1222 recipients.

Deletions cut 0 bases from V and 0 bases from J, with 3 bases between. The CDR3 sequence is 14 residues long. CDR1 is SNHLY and CDR2 is FYNNEI in the germline V gene. For this clone: Its antigen is still unknown. The same CDR3 also results from other DNA sequences found in this sample.

Sequenced by immunoSEQ multiplex PCR; TCRdb stores in-frame clones only, minus some. Here the sample spans 95,000 to 150,000 clones, roughly 89% being singletons. The TCR originated in an adult in good health. This chain connects TRBV2 to TRBJ1-5, with unresolved D. Here the sequenced sample was peripheral blood, taken on day 0 of AZD1222 vaccination. CDR3 bases: TGTGCCAGCAGTGAAGCAGGTAGCAATCAGCCCCAGCATTTT. Its protein product is CASSEAGSNQPQHF. The complete variable domain, with remaining parts taken from reference TRBV2 and TRBJ1-5, reads EPEVTQTPSHQVTQMGQEVILRCVPISNHLYFYWYRQILGQKVEFLVSFYNNEISEKSEIFDDQFSVERPDGSNFTLKIRSTKLEDSAMYFCASSEAGSNQPQHFGDGTRLSIL.